The present T cell receptor (beta chain) was sequenced within a study of early T cells in non-severe SARS-CoV-2 infection. Background on the study: With bulk RNA from unsorted whole blood as input, sequencing yielded unpaired chains.

Individually, cDNA molecules had unique molecular identifiers attached to them. TCRdb recomputed calls from the 5' RACE reads with MiXCR, one row per CDR3 protein. The sample lists thousands of distinct CDR3 sequences; 4.5% to 5.5% were seen once. V shed 6 bases and J 7 bases; nucleotides not matched to a gene: 10. Germline V CDR1 and CDR2: WSHSY, SAAADI. The CDR3 has 14 residues. This clonotype rates as medium-sized. What was sequenced was whole blood. The chain joins TRBV10-2 to TRBJ2-3, with TRBD2 identical over 7 bases. This TCR was recovered from an adult who was a healthcare worker with PCR-confirmed SARS-CoV-2 infection or an uninfected control (not recorded which). CDR3 sequence: CASSLGLGAHTQYF. CDR3 coding DNA: TGCGCCAGCAGCCTAGGACTAGGAGCACATACGCAGTATTTT.